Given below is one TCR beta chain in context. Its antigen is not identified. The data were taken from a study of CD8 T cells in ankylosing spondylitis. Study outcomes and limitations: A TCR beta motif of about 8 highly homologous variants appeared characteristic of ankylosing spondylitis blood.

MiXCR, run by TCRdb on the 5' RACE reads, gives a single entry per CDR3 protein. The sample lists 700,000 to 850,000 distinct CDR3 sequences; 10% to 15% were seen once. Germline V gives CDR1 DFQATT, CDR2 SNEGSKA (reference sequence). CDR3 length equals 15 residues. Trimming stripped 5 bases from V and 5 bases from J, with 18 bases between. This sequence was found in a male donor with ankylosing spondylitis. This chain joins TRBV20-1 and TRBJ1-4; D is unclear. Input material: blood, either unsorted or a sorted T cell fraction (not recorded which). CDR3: CSAPNPVRANEKLFF. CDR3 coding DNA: TGCAGTGCTCCGAACCCGGTCCGAGCGAATGAAAAACTGTTTTTT.